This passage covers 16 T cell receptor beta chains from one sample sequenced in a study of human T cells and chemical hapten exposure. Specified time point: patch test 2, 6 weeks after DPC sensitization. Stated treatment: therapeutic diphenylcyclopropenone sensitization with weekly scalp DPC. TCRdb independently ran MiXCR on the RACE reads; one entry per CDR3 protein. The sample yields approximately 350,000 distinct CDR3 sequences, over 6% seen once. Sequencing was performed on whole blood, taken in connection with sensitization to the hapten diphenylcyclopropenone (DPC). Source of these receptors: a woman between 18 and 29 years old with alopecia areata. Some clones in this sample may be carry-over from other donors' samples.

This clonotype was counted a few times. The CDR3 DNA follows: TGTGCCAGCAGTTACTTGGGGGCCCGGGGAGCTTTCTTT. It is translated as CASSYLGARGAFF. The V and J genes are TRBV6-5 and TRBJ1-1, with D perhaps TRBD1 (6 bases). Germline assignment: CDR1 MNHEY and CDR2 SVGAGI. Deletions cut 1 base from V and 10 bases from J, with 13 bases between. The CDR3 extends over 13 amino acids.

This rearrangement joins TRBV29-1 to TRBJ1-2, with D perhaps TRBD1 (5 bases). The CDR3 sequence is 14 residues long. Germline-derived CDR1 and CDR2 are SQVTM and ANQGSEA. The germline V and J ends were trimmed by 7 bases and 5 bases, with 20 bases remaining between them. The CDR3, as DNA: TGCAGCGGGGGCCCCGTCACGAGAAAATATGGCTACACCTTC. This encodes CSGGPVTRKYGYTF. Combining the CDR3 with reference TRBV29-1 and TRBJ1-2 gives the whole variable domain SAVISQKPSRDICQRGTSLTIQCQVDSQVTMMFWYRQQPGQSLTLIATANQGSEATYESGFVIDKFPISRPNLTFSTLTVSNMSPEDSSIYLCSGGPVTRKYGYTFGSGTRLTVV.

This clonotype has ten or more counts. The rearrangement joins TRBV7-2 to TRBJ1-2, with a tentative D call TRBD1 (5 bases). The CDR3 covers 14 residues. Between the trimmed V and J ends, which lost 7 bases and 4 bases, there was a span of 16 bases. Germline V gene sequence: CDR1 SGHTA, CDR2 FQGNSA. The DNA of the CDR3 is TGTGCCAGCATGGCGGGGGTCGGGCCCTATGGCTACACCTTC. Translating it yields CASMAGVGPYGYTF.

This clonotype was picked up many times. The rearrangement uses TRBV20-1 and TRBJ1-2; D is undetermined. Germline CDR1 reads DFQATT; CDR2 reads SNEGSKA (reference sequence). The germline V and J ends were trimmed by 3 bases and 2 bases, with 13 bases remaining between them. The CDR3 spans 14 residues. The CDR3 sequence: CSASGQLTNYGYTF. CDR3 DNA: TGCAGTGCTAGCGGGCAGCTTACCAACTATGGCTACACCTTC.

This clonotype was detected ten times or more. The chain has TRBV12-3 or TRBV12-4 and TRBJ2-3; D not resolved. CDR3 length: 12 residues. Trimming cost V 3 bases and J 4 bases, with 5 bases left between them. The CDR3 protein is CASSFIPDTQYF. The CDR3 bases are TGTGCCAGCAGTTTTATCCCAGATACGCAGTATTTT.

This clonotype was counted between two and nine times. The CDR3 is CASRNVASTDTQYF. The CDR3 bases are TGTGCCAGCAGGAACGTAGCTAGCACAGATACGCAGTATTTT. The rearrangement links TRBV7-9 to TRBJ2-3; D is unresolved. The germline V gene has CDR1 SEHNR and CDR2 FQNEAQ (reference sequence). The V and J ends lost 6 bases and 0 bases respectively, with 10 bases between them. CDR3 length: 14 residues.

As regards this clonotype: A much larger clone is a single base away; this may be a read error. In DNA form, the CDR3 reads TGTGCCATCAGTTTCGGGGGCGCGGGCACAGATACGCAGTATTTT. Encoded protein: CAISFGGAGTDTQYF. This chain uses TRBV24-1 with TRBJ2-3; D may match TRBD1 or TRBD2 (6 bases each). This CDR3 spans 15 amino acids. Per germline, CDR1 KGHDR and CDR2 SFDVKD.

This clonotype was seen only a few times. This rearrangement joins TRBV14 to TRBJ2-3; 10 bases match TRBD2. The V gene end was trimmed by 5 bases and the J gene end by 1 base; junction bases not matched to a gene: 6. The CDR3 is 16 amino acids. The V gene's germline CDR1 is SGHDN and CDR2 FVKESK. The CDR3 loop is CASSYQRGGGTDTQYF. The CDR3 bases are TGTGCCAGCAGCTACCAGCGGGGGGGCGGCACAGATACGCAGTATTTT.

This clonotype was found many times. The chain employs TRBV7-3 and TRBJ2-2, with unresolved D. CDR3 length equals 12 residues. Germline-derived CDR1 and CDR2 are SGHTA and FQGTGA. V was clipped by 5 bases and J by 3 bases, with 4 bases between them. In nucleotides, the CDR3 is TGTGCCAGCAGCGGATACACCGGGGAGCTGTTTTTT. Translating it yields CASSGYTGELFF.

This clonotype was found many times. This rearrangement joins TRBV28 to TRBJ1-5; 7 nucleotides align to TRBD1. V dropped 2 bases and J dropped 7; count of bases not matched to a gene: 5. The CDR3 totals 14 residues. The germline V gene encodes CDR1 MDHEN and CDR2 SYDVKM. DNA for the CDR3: TGTGCCAGCAGTTTAATACAGGGGTTGCAGCCCCAGCATTTT. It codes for CASSLIQGLQPQHF. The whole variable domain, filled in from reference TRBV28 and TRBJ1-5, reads DVKVTQSSRYLVKRTGEKVFLECVQDMDHENMFWYRQDPGLGLRLIYFSYDVKMKEKGDIPEGYSVSREKKERFSLILESASTNQTSMYLCASSLIQGLQPQHFGDGTRLSIL.

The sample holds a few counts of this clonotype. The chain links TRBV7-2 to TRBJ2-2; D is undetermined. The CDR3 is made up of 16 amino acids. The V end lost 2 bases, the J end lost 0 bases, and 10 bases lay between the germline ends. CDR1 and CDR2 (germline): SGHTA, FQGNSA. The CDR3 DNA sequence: TGTGCCAGCAGCTTACGGAACCTCCCGAACACCGGGGAGCTGTTTTTT. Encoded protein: CASSLRNLPNTGELFF.

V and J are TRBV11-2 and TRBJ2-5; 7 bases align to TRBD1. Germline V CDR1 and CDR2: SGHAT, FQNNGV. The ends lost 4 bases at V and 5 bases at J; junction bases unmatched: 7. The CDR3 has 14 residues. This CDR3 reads CASSSYRGRETQYF. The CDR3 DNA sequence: TGTGCCAGCAGCTCTTACAGGGGTAGGGAGACCCAGTACTTC.

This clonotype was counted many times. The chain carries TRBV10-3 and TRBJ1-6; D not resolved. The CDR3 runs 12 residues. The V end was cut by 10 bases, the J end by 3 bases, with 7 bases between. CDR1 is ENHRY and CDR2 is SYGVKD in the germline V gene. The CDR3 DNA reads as TGTGCCAGCCGGGACTATAATTCACCCCTCCACTTT. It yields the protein CASRDYNSPLHF.

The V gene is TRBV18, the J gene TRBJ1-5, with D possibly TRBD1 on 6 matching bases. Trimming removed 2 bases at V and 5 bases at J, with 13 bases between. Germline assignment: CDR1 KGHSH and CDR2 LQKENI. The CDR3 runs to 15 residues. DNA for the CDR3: TGTGCCAGCTCACCAGCGGTGGGGGCCCATCAGCCCCAGCATTTT. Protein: CASSPAVGAHQPQHF.

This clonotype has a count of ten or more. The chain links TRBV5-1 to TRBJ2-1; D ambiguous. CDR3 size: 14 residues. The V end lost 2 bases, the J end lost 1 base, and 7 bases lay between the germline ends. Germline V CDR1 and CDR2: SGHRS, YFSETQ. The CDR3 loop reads CASSLQGSYNEQFF. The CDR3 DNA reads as TGCGCCAGCAGCTTACAAGGTTCCTACAATGAGCAGTTCTTC. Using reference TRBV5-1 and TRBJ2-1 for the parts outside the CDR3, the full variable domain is KAGVTQTPRYLIKTRGQQVTLSCSPISGHRSVSWYQQTPGQGLQFLFEYFSETQRNKGNFPGRFSGRQFSNSRSEMNVSTLELGDSALYLCASSLQGSYNEQFFGPGTRLTVL.

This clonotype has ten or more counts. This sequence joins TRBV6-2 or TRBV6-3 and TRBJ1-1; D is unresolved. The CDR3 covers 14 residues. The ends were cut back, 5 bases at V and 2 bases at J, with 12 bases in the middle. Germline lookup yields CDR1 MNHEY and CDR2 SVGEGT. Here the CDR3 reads CASSGTTGNTEAFF. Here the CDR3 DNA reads TGTGCCAGCAGTGGTACGACGGGAAACACTGAAGCTTTCTTT.